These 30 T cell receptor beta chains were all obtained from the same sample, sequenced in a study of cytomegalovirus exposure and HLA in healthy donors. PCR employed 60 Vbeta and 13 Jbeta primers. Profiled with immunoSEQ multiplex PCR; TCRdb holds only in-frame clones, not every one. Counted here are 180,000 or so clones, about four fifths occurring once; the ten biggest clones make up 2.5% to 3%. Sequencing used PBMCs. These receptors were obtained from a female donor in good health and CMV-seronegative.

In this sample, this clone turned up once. CDR3 DNA: TGTGCCAGCAGTGAAGGGCTAGCGGGGATCAATGAGCAGTTCTTC. Protein: CASSEGLAGINEQFF. The genes are TRBV6-1 and TRBJ2-1; TRBD2 agrees at 9 bases. This CDR3 has 15 amino acids. J gave up 6 bases and V 1 base, and 4 bases lay outside the gene matches. Germline V lookup: CDR1 MNHNS, CDR2 SASEGT.

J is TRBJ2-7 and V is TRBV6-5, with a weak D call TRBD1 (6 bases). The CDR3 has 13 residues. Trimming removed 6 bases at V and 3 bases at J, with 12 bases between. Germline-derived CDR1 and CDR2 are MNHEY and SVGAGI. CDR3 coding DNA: TGTGCCAGCAGGCCCACAGGGTTCTACGAGCAGTACTTC. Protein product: CASRPTGFYEQYF.

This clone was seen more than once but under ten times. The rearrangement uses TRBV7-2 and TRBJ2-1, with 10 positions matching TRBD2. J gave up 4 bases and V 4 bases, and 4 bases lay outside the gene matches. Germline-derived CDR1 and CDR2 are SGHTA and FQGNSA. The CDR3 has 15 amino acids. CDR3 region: CASSSSGSIYNEQFF. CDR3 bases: TGTGCCAGCAGCTCTAGCGGGAGTATTTACAATGAGCAGTTCTTC.

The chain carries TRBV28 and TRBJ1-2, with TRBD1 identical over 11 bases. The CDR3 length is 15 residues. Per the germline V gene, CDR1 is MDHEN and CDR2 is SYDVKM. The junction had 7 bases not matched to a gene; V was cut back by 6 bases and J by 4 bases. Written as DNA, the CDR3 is TGTGCCAGCAGGTTGGGACAGGGGGGGGCCTATGGCTACACCTTC. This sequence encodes CASRLGQGGAYGYTF.

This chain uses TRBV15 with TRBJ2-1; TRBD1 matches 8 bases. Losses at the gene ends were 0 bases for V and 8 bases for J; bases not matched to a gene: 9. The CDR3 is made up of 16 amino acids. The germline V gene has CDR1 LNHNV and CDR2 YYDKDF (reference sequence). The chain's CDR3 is CATSRDETGDLDEQFF. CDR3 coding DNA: TGTGCCACCAGCAGAGATGAGACAGGGGATCTAGATGAGCAGTTCTTC.

The CDR3 coding sequence is TGCGCCAGCAGCTTAAAACAGGGGGTCCACAATGAGCAGTTCTTC. As protein: CASSLKQGVHNEQFF. V usage is TRBV5-1 and J usage is TRBJ2-1, with 8 bases lining up with TRBD1. The CDR3 totals 15 residues. Germline CDR1 is SGHRS and CDR2 is YFSETQ. V was pared by 2 bases and J by 5 bases, with 6 bases of the junction left unmatched.

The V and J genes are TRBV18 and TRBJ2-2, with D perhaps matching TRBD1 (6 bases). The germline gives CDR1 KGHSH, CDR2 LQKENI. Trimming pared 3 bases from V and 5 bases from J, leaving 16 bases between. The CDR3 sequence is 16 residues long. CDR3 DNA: TGTGCCAGCTCACCCCTTCCGGCAGGGGAAACCGGGGAGCTGTTTTTT. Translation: CASSPLPAGETGELFF.

The CDR3 sequence: CATYSGRSSYEQYF. Written as DNA, the CDR3 is TGTGCCACCTATAGCGGGAGGTCCTCCTACGAGCAGTACTTC. V is TRBV6-5 and J is TRBJ2-7, with 10 bases lining up with TRBD2. Germline values: CDR1 MNHEY, CDR2 SVGAGI. There are 14 residues in the CDR3. V lost 10 bases to trimming and J lost 0 bases; unmatched junction nucleotides: 6.

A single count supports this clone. CDR3 residues: CASSYSGGFYINEQYF. The CDR3 DNA sequence: TGTGCCAGCAGTTACTCTGGGGGGTTTTATATCAACGAGCAGTACTTC. The rearrangement uses TRBV6-5 and TRBJ2-7; possibly TRBD2 for D (6 bases). The CDR3 totals 16 residues. V dropped 0 bases and J dropped 5 bases, with 17 bases sitting between them. Germline CDR1 MNHEY, CDR2 SVGAGI.

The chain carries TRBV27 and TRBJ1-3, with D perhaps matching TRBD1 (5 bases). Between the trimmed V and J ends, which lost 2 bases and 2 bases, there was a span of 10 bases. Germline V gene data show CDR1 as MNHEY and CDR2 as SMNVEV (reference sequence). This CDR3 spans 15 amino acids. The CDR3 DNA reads TGTGCCAGCAGTTTAATTGGGGCGCCTGGAAACACCATATATTTT. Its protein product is CASSLIGAPGNTIYF.

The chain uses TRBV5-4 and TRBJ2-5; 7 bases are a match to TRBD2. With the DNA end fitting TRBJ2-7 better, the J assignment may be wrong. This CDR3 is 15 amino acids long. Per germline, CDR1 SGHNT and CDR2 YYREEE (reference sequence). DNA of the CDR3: TGTGCCAGCAGCGGGGGGGAGGGAAGCTCCTACGAGCAGTACTTC. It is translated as CASSGGEGSSYEQYF.

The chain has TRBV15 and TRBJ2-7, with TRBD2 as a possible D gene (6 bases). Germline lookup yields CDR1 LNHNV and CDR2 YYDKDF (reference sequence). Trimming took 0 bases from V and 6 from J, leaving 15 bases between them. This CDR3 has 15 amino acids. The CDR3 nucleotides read TGTGCCACCAGCAGAGATCGCCCGGGAGCGGGCGAGCAGTACTTC. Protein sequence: CATSRDRPGAGEQYF.

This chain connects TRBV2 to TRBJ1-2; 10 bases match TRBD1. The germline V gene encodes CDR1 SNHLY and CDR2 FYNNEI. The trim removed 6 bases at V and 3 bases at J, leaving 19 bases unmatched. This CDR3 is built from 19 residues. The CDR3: CASRAPPGQGTATYYGYTF. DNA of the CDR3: TGTGCCAGCAGAGCACCGCCGGGACAGGGGACGGCGACCTACTATGGCTACACCTTC.

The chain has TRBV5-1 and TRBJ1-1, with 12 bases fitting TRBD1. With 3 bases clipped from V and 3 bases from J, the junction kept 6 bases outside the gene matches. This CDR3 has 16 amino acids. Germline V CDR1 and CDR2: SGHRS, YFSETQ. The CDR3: CASSSGTGGAYTEAFF. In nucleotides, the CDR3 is TGCGCCAGCAGCTCCGGGACAGGGGGCGCTTACACTGAAGCTTTCTTT.

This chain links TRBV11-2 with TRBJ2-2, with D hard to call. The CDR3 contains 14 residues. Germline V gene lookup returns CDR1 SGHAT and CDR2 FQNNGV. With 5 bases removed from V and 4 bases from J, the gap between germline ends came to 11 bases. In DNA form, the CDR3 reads TGTGCCAGCAGCCGGAACACGGGCACCGGGGAGCTGTTTTTT. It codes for CASSRNTGTGELFF. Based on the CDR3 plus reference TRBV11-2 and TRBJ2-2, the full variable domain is EAGVAQSPRYKIIEKRQSVAFWCNPISGHATLYWYQQILGQGPKLLIQFQNNGVVDDSQLPKDRFSAERLKGVDSTLKIQPAKLEDSAVYLCASSRNTGTGELFFGEGSRLTVL.

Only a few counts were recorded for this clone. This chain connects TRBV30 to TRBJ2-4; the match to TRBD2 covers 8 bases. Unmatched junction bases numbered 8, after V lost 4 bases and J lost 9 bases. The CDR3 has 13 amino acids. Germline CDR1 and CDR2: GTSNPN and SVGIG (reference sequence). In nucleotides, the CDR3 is TGTGCCTGGAAGACCCGGGGGGGTAGCATTCAGTACTTC. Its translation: CAWKTRGGSIQYF.

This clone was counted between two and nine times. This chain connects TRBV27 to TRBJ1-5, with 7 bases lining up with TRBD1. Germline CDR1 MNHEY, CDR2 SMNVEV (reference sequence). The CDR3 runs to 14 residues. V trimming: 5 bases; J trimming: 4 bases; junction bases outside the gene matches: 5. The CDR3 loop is CASSLSGQNQPQHF. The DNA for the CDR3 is TGTGCCAGCAGTCTTTCGGGACAGAATCAGCCCCAGCATTTT.

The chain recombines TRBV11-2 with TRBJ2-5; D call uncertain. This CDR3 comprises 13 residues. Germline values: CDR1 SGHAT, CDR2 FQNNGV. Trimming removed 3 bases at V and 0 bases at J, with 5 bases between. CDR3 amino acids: CASSFGNQETQYF. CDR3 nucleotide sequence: TGTGCCAGCAGCTTCGGTAACCAAGAGACCCAGTACTTC.

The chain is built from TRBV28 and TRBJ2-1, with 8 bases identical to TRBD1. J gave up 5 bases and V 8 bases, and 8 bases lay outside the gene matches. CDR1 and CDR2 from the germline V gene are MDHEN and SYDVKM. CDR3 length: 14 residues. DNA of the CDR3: TGTGCCAGCCGAAGACAGGGGCCGAACAATGAGCAGTTCTTC. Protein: CASRRQGPNNEQFF.

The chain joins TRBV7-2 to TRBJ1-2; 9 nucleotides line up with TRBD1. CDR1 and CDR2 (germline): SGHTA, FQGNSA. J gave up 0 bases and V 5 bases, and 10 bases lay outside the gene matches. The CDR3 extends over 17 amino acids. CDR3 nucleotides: TGTGCCAGCAGCCACCACGGGACAGGGCTTGCTAACTATGGCTACACCTTC. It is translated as CASSHHGTGLANYGYTF.

The DNA of the CDR3 is TGTGCCAGCAGTGACCCCGCCGGGACAGGGATCCACGAGCAGTACTTC. It is translated as CASSDPAGTGIHEQYF. This chain uses TRBV25-1 with TRBJ2-7; 9 bases fit TRBD1. The V gene end was trimmed by 3 bases and the J gene end by 5 bases; junction bases not matched to a gene: 11. This CDR3 has 16 amino acids. Germline V gene sequence: CDR1 MGHDK, CDR2 SYGVNS.

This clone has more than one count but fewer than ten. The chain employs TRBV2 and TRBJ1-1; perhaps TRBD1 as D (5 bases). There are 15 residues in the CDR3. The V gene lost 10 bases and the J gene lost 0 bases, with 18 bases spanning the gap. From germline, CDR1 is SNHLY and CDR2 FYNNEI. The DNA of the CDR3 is TGTGCCATCCGACAGAAGCTGGGTCTGAACACTGAAGCTTTCTTT. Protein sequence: CAIRQKLGLNTEAFF. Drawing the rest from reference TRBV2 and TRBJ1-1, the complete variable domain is EPEVTQTPSHQVTQMGQEVILRCVPISNHLYFYWYRQILGQKVEFLVSFYNNEISEKSEIFDDQFSVERPDGSNFTLKIRSTKLEDSAMYFCAIRQKLGLNTEAFFGQGTRLTVV.

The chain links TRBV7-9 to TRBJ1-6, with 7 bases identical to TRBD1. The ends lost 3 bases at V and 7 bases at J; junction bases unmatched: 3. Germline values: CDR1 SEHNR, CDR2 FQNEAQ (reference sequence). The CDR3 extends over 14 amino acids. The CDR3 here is CASSFLQGNSPLHF. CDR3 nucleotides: TGTGCCAGCAGCTTTTTACAGGGGAATTCACCCCTCCACTTT.

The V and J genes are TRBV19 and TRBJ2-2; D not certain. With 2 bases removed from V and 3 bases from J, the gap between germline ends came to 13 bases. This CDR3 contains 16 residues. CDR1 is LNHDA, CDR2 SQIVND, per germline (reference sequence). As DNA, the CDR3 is TGTGCCAGTAGTATAACCCGGTGGAGTGACACCGGGGAGCTGTTTTTT. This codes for CASSITRWSDTGELFF.

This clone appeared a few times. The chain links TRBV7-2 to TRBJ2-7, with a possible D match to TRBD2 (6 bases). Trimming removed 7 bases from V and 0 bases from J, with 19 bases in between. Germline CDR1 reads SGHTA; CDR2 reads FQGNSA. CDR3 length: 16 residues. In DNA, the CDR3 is TGTGCCAGCACCCAGACGGGCGGGGTTTACTCCTACGAGCAGTACTTC. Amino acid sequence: CASTQTGGVYSYEQYF.

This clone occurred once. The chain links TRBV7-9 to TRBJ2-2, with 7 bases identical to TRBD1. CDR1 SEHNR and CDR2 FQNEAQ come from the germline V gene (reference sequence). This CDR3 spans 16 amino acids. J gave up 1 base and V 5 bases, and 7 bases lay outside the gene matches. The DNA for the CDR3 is TGTGCCAGCAGCCCGAGAGGGGGCCTGAACACCGGGGAGCTGTTTTTT. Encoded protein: CASSPRGGLNTGELFF.

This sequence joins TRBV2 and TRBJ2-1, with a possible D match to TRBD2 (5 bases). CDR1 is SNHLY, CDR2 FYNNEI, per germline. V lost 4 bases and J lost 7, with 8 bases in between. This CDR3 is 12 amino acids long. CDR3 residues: CASSAGKNEQFF. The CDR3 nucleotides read TGTGCCAGCAGTGCGGGGAAGAATGAGCAGTTCTTC. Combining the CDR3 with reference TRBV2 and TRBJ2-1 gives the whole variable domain EPEVTQTPSHQVTQMGQEVILRCVPISNHLYFYWYRQILGQKVEFLVSFYNNEISEKSEIFDDQFSVERPDGSNFTLKIRSTKLEDSAMYFCASSAGKNEQFFGPGTRLTVL.

The CDR3 DNA is TGTGCCAGCAGCGGGTTTTCCTACGAGCAGTACTTC. Amino acids: CASSGFSYEQYF. This sequence joins TRBV2 and TRBJ2-7; D is undetermined. V was trimmed by 6 bases and J by 1 base, leaving 7 bases between them. The CDR3 covers 12 residues. Germline CDR1 SNHLY, CDR2 FYNNEI.

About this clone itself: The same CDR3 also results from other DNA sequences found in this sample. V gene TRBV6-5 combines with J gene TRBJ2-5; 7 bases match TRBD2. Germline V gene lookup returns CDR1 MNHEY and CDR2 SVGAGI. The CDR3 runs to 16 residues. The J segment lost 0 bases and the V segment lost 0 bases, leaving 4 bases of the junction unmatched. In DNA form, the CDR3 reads TGTGCCAGCAGTTACTCTGGGAGGGAGTACCAAGAGACCCAGTACTTC. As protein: CASSYSGREYQETQYF.

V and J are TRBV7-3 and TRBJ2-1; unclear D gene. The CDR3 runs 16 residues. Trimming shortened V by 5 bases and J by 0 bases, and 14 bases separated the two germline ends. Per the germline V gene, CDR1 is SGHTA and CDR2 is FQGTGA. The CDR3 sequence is CASSLRALSSYNEQFF. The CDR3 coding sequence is TGTGCCAGCAGCCTACGCGCGCTGAGCTCCTACAATGAGCAGTTCTTC.